The text below deals with one T cell receptor (beta chain). Its matching antigen is unknown. These data belong to a study of T-cell reconstitution after alpha-beta-depleted transplantation in children. Findings and caveats of the study: At one year after transplant, newly produced T cells mostly accounted for T-cell counts and diversity. The study reportedly traced alpha-beta T cells about two months after transplant to several hundred expanded graft clones. There were some patients whose high TCRbeta diversity at day 60 came from surviving recipient T cells and thymic progenitors.

The CDR3 spans 13 residues. J lost 6 bases, V lost 7 bases, and 11 bases had no gene match. Germline CDR1 is SQVTM and CDR2 is ANQGSEA. As it was prepared, the TCRbeta library received unique molecular identifiers. TCRdb re-derived calls from the PCR reads in MiXCR, one entry per CDR3 protein. Of about 980,000 distinct CDR3 sequences listed, about 30% are singletons. The chain combines TRBV29-1 with TRBJ1-2; 7 nucleotides match TRBD1. The TCR comes from a boy in the first two years of life who had a stem cell transplant for SCID, so the T cells may come from the graft donor. The sequencing used PBMCs, mostly from graft donor cells, collected 360 days after TCRalphabeta/CD19-depleted stem cell transplant. CDR3 DNA: TGCAGCGCCCGCGATGACAGGGAGGATGGCTACACCTTC. This encodes CSARDDREDGYTF.